Each of the 13 T cell receptor beta chains below was sequenced from the same sample in a study of blood T cell repertoires in COVID-19. Assay used: immunoSEQ multiplex PCR; TCRdb lists only in-frame clones, some missing. Among approximately 100,000 clones, 84% were seen once, and the ten largest hold under 8%. The sample was peripheral blood. The receptors shown here come from a woman of 80 years or more with active or convalescent COVID-19.

The J gene is TRBJ1-1, the V gene TRBV10-3; TRBD1 matches 8 bases. Germline V gene sequence: CDR1 ENHRY, CDR2 SYGVKD. The CDR3 is 13 residues long. The trim removed 6 bases at V and 5 bases at J, leaving 5 bases unmatched. The CDR3 DNA reads TGTGCCATCAGAGCAACAGGGGGTACTGAAGCTTTCTTT. Protein product: CAIRATGGTEAFF.

This chain links TRBV3-1 (or the pseudogene TRBV3-2) with TRBJ2-7; tentative D call: TRBD1 (6 bases). Germline V gene sequence: CDR1 LGHDT, CDR2 YNNKEL (reference sequence). The ends were cut back, 1 base at V and 9 bases at J, with 13 bases in the middle. This CDR3 spans 13 amino acids. The CDR3 DNA is TGTGCCAGCAGCCAAGTTCAGGGGTTTGTGCAGTACTTC. Its protein product is CASSQVQGFVQYF.

The rearrangement joins TRBV5-6 to TRBJ1-5; the D gene is possibly TRBD1 (6 bases). This CDR3 has 12 amino acids. Trimming left V 0 bases short and J 14 bases short, with 12 bases between. The germline CDR1 and CDR2 sequences are SGHDT and YYEEEE. The CDR3 sequence is CASSLGLGGEHF. CDR3 sequence (DNA): TGTGCCAGCAGCTTGGGATTAGGGGGAGAGCATTTT.

CDR3 sequence (DNA): TGTGCCAGCAGGCGCCCTGGCTCCTACAATGAGCAGTTCTTC. This gives the protein CASRRPGSYNEQFF. The gene calls are TRBV6-5 and TRBJ2-1; no clear D gene. CDR3 length: 14 amino acids. Germline CDR1 MNHEY, CDR2 SVGAGI. V gave up 6 bases and J gave up 0 bases, with 9 bases separating them.

The chain employs TRBV5-4 and TRBJ1-2; 9 bases are shared with TRBD1. V shed 4 bases, J shed 2 bases, and the junction held 12 bases outside the gene matches. CDR1 is SGHNT and CDR2 is YYREEE in the germline V gene (reference sequence). The CDR3 length is 17 residues. This chain's CDR3 is CASSPHSGTGTNYGYTF. The CDR3, as DNA: TGTGCCAGCAGCCCCCATAGCGGGACAGGGACGAACTATGGCTACACCTTC.

The chain couples TRBV5-4 to TRBJ2-2, with a possible D match to TRBD1 (6 bases). Germline loops: CDR1 SGHNT, CDR2 YYREEE (reference sequence). The CDR3 covers 16 residues. The V end was cut by 4 bases, the J end by 1 base, with 14 bases between. The DNA of the CDR3 is TGTGCCAGCAGCCGGGCAGGGGCCATGAACACCGGGGAGCTGTTTTTT. This sequence encodes CASSRAGAMNTGELFF.

The chain uses TRBV7-8 and TRBJ2-2; TRBD2 matches 7 bases. V gave up 1 base and J gave up 7 bases; unmatched junction bases: 3. Germline V gene lookup returns CDR1 SGHVS and CDR2 FQNEAQ. The CDR3 totals 14 residues. CDR3 bases: TGTGCCAGCAGCTTAGTGGGACTAAGCGGGGAGCTGTTTTTT. Translated: CASSLVGLSGELFF.

The rearrangement joins TRBV6-6 to TRBJ2-5; 10 bases are a match to TRBD1. CDR1 is MNHNY and CDR2 is SVGAGI in the germline V gene (reference sequence). The CDR3 consists of 20 residues. V shed 6 bases and J 3 bases; nucleotides not matched to a gene: 22. The CDR3 sequence: CASSPLTGGATAGIEETQYF. CDR3 DNA sequence: TGTGCCAGCAGCCCCCTGACAGGGGGCGCTACGGCGGGAATCGAAGAGACCCAGTACTTC.

This clone showed up just a few times. The V call is TRBV28, the J call TRBJ1-5; D is perhaps TRBD1 (5 bases). The CDR3 runs to 18 residues. The germline gives CDR1 MDHEN, CDR2 SYDVKM. V was trimmed by 1 base and J by 1 base, leaving 17 bases between them. The CDR3 DNA reads TGTGCCAGCAGTTTATACTACGGGACTCAAAAAAGCAATCAGCCCCAGCATTTT. It yields the protein CASSLYYGTQKSNQPQHF.

A remark on this clone: The sample contains more than one DNA sequence encoding this CDR3. The chain uses TRBV28 and TRBJ1-1; TRBD1 is a possible D gene (6 bases). Trimming left V 2 bases short and J 5 bases short, with 12 bases between. Per the germline V gene, CDR1 is MDHEN and CDR2 is SYDVKM. This CDR3 is 14 amino acids long. CDR3: CASSLGGGYTEAFF. The CDR3 bases are TGTGCCAGCAGTTTAGGGGGCGGGTATACTGAAGCTTTCTTT.

This clone appeared a few times. The rearrangement links TRBV5-4 to TRBJ2-7; 8 nucleotides match TRBD1. The CDR3 totals 13 residues. V dropped 1 base and J dropped 4; count of bases not matched to a gene: 1. In germline, CDR1 is SGHNT, CDR2 YYREEE (reference sequence). In DNA form, the CDR3 reads TGTGCCAGCAGCTTGACAGGGGGGTACGAGCAGTACTTC. Its protein product is CASSLTGGYEQYF.

This clone was observed a few times. The genes are TRBV18 and TRBJ1-1; perhaps TRBD1 as D (6 bases). The CDR3 is 14 residues long. Germline V gene data show CDR1 as KGHSH and CDR2 as LQKENI. V was clipped by 4 bases and J by 4 bases, with 13 bases between them. CDR3 nucleotides: TGTGCCAGCTCACAGATACAGGGAGTCACTGAAGCTTTCTTT. This encodes CASSQIQGVTEAFF.

This clone was detected once. The gene calls are TRBV5-1 and TRBJ2-7; 8 positions match TRBD1. Germline CDR1 and CDR2: SGHRS and YFSETQ. The CDR3 spans 15 residues. J lost 1 base, V lost 4 bases, and 7 bases had no gene match. The DNA for the CDR3 is TGCGCCAGCAGCACCTGGACAGGGACGTCCTACGAGCAGTACTTC. This translates into CASSTWTGTSYEQYF.